The 30 T cell receptor beta chains reported below all come from one sample, sequenced in a study of T cell repertoires in cytomegalovirus infection. MiXCR, run by TCRdb on the reads, gives a single entry per CDR3 protein. The data hold fewer than 850,000 distinct CDR3 sequences, with around 29% observed a single time. No antigen is known for these receptors. Specimen: cultured CD8+ T cells from PBMCs, collected from culture after CMV antigen stimulation. The receptor source for this set is a human donor in good health (CMV status not recorded). Some clones in this sample may be carry-over from other donors' samples.

Ten or more counts support this clonotype. J is TRBJ2-1 and V is TRBV27; 7 bases line up with TRBD1. Germline V gene sequence: CDR1 MNHEY, CDR2 SMNVEV (reference sequence). The length of the CDR3 is 13 residues. V shed 5 bases, J shed 8 bases, and the junction held 6 bases outside the gene matches. As DNA, the CDR3 is TGTGCCAGCAGTACAGGGGCCAGGGATGAGCAGTTCTTC. Its translation is CASSTGARDEQFF.

At least ten counts were recorded for this clonotype. One junction end does not reproduce the germline sequence, and a read error may be involved. The chain has TRBV5-1 and TRBJ1-1; a weak D match, TRBD1 (6 bases). Germline V gene data show CDR1 as SGHRS and CDR2 as YFSETQ. This CDR3 has 13 residues. The CDR3 reads CASSLAGATEAFF. The DNA of the CDR3 is TGTGCCAGCAGCCTAGCAGGGGCCACTGAAGCTTTCTTT.

This clonotype has only a few counts. The rearrangement links TRBV9 to TRBJ1-2; D ambiguous. V shed 4 bases and J shed 7 bases, with 8 bases lying between them. The CDR3 runs to 11 residues. In germline, CDR1 is SGDLS, CDR2 YYNGEE. The CDR3 region has the DNA TGTGCCAGCAGCCCGAGTACTGGCTACACCTTC. Protein product: CASSPSTGYTF.

The V call is TRBV6-2 or TRBV6-3, the J call TRBJ1-4; D unresolved. The CDR3 consists of 13 residues. Germline V gene lookup returns CDR1 MNHEY and CDR2 SVGEGT. The V end was cut by 7 bases, the J end by 3 bases, with 9 bases between. This chain's CDR3 is CASNLRANEKLFF. DNA for the CDR3: TGTGCCAGCAATCTTCGCGCTAATGAAAAACTGTTTTTT.

The chain combines TRBV5-1 with TRBJ2-7, with TRBD2 matching over 12 bases. Germline V lookup: CDR1 SGHRS, CDR2 YFSETQ. J lost 4 bases, V lost 2 bases, and 7 bases had no gene match. The CDR3 is made up of 16 amino acids. DNA for the CDR3: TGCGCCAGCAGCTTAACTAGCGGGGGGCCGGGATACGAGCAGTACTTC. Protein sequence: CASSLTSGGPGYEQYF.

The J gene is TRBJ1-1, the V gene TRBV6-1, with a weak D call TRBD1 (6 bases). CDR1 and CDR2 (germline): MNHNS, SASEGT. The CDR3 contains 19 residues. V lost 4 bases and J 1 base, leaving 25 bases between the germline ends. The CDR3 loop reads CASSARPRDTQDGNTEAFF. DNA of the CDR3: TGTGCCAGCAGTGCAAGACCCCGGGACACCCAAGATGGGAACACTGAAGCTTTCTTT.

This clonotype was seen only a few times. The chain employs TRBV28 and TRBJ2-7, with D perhaps matching TRBD1 or TRBD2 (5 bases each). Germline CDR1 is MDHEN and CDR2 is SYDVKM. The germline V and J ends were trimmed by 2 bases and 2 bases, with 10 bases remaining between them. The CDR3 has 14 residues. The CDR3 sequence is CASSLLGDPYEQYF. The CDR3 region has the DNA TGTGCCAGCAGTTTACTAGGGGACCCCTACGAGCAGTACTTC.

About this clonotype: A read error may account for a junction end that differs from germline. The J gene is TRBJ1-1, the V gene TRBV19; D not certain. The CDR3 length is 13 residues. The germline gives CDR1 LNHDA, CDR2 SQIVND (reference sequence). CDR3 sequence reads: CGSSLTRNTEAFF. The CDR3 bases are TGTGGCAGTAGTTTGACGAGGAACACTGAAGCTTTCTTT.

This clonotype has only a few counts. The J gene is TRBJ2-2, the V gene TRBV7-9, with a possible D match to TRBD2 (5 bases). The CDR3 length is 12 residues. V lost 3 bases and J 9 bases, leaving 8 bases between the germline ends. CDR1 and CDR2 (germline): SEHNR, FQNEAQ (reference sequence). The CDR3 is CASSLEDRELFF. Written as DNA, the CDR3 is TGTGCCAGCAGCTTGGAGGACCGGGAGCTGTTTTTT.

The chain employs TRBV29-1 and TRBJ2-1, with 12 bases identical to TRBD2. J lost 2 bases, V lost 3 bases, and 5 bases had no gene match. Germline CDR1 and CDR2: SQVTM and ANQGSEA. The CDR3 totals 16 residues. The CDR3 bases are TGCAGCGTTGAGACTAGCGGGGGACCCACCTACAATGAGCAGTTCTTC. As protein: CSVETSGGPTYNEQFF.

This clonotype was found a few times. CDR3 nucleotide sequence: TGTGCCAGCAGCTTAGTCCAGGTCAATTCACCCCTCCACTTT. This sequence encodes CASSLVQVNSPLHF. The chain links TRBV7-6 to TRBJ1-6; D uncertain. V was cut by 1 base and J by 7 bases, with 8 bases left in between. The CDR3 has 14 residues. Germline CDR1 reads SGHVS; CDR2 reads FNYEAQ.

V usage is TRBV5-6 and J usage is TRBJ2-5, with D possibly being TRBD1 (5 bases). Trimming removed 4 bases at V and 4 bases at J, with 17 bases between. CDR1 is SGHDT and CDR2 is YYEEEE in the germline V gene. The CDR3 contains 15 residues. The CDR3 bases are TGTGCCAGCAGCCAGGACCTGATTGGGGCAGAGACCCAGTACTTC. It translates to CASSQDLIGAETQYF.

This clonotype was found a few times. This chain connects TRBV4-2 to TRBJ2-1; TRBD2 agrees at 8 bases. The CDR3 sequence is 15 residues long. V lost 4 bases to trimming and J lost 9 bases; unmatched junction nucleotides: 11. Germline-derived CDR1 and CDR2 are LGHNA and YNFKEQ. As DNA, the CDR3 is TGTGCCAGCAGCCCCCCTTCGGGGGGGCTTGTTGAGCAGTTCTTC. Its protein is CASSPPSGGLVEQFF.

This clonotype was seen only a few times. The CDR3 reads CASRYDVGVGGELFF. The DNA of the CDR3 is TGTGCCAGCAGATATGATGTAGGTGTAGGCGGGGAGCTGTTTTTT. The chain combines TRBV7-6 with TRBJ2-2, with unresolved D. Germline V gene sequence: CDR1 SGHVS, CDR2 FNYEAQ. Trimming removed 6 bases from V and 7 bases from J, with 18 bases in between. This CDR3 is built from 15 residues.

The genes are TRBV6-6 and TRBJ2-5; the D gene is possibly TRBD1 (6 bases). CDR1 and CDR2 (germline): MNHNY, SVGAGI (reference sequence). V was cut by 7 bases and J by 5 bases, with 17 bases left in between. This CDR3 comprises 14 residues. The CDR3 is CASNTITGSETQYF. As DNA, the CDR3 is TGTGCCAGCAACACCATCACAGGGAGCGAGACCCAGTACTTC.

This clonotype was seen a handful of times. The genes are TRBV12-3 or TRBV12-4 and TRBJ2-1, with a weak D call TRBD2 (5 bases). The CDR3 sequence is 12 residues long. Trimming shortened V by 3 bases and J by 9 bases, and 9 bases separated the two germline ends. The CDR3 DNA is TGTGCCAGCAGTTTGGAGGTTATTGAGCAGTTCTTC. Translating gives CASSLEVIEQFF.

Only a few counts were recorded for this clonotype. The chain couples TRBV4-1 to TRBJ2-5; D is possibly TRBD2 (5 bases). Per the germline V gene, CDR1 is MGHRA and CDR2 is YSYEKL. The CDR3 is made up of 15 amino acids. V was clipped by 1 base and J by 2 bases, with 11 bases between them. The CDR3 nucleotides are TGCGCCAGCAGCCAAGGAGCAAGCGGTCAAGAGACCCAGTACTTC. Translated, it gives CASSQGASGQETQYF.

This clonotype has just a few counts. The rearrangement joins TRBV19 to TRBJ1-5; the D is unclear. V was trimmed by 5 bases and J by 0 bases, leaving 11 bases between them. This CDR3 is built from 15 residues. Germline CDR1 is LNHDA and CDR2 is SQIVND (reference sequence). CDR3: CASSARDYSNQPQHF. CDR3 DNA sequence: TGTGCCAGTAGTGCTCGAGATTATAGCAATCAGCCCCAGCATTTT.

This chain links TRBV20-1 with TRBJ2-3; D may correspond to TRBD1 or TRBD2 (5 bases each). Trimming stripped 6 bases from V and 3 bases from J, with 19 bases between. The CDR3 length is 15 residues. The germline gives CDR1 DFQATT, CDR2 SNEGSKA (reference sequence). The CDR3 DNA is TGCAGTGCCTACACCGGGACGGAAAGGACAGATACGCAGTATTTT. Its translation: CSAYTGTERTDTQYF.

V gene TRBV7-9 combines with J gene TRBJ2-3; D not certain. The CDR3 loop spans 14 amino acids. V was pared by 8 bases and J by 1 base, with 13 bases between. Germline CDR1 is SEHNR and CDR2 is FQNEAQ (reference sequence). The CDR3 sequence: CASDGVFGTDTQYF. The CDR3, as DNA: TGTGCCAGCGATGGGGTGTTCGGCACAGATACGCAGTATTTT. Looking up the rest from reference TRBV7-9 and TRBJ2-3 gives the full variable domain: DTGVSQNPRHKITKRGQNVTFRCDPISEHNRLYWYRQTLGQGPEFLTYFQNEAQLEKSRLLSDRFSAERPKGSFSTLEIQRTEQGDSAMYLCASDGVFGTDTQYFGPGTRLTVL.

This chain joins TRBV2 and TRBJ2-3; TRBD2 agrees at 11 bases. The CDR3 runs to 14 residues. V shed 10 bases and J 2 bases; nucleotides not matched to a gene: 5. Germline CDR1 reads SNHLY; CDR2 reads FYNNEI. CDR3 residues: CATQTSGDTDTQYF. The CDR3 nucleotides are TGTGCCACCCAGACTAGCGGGGACACAGATACGCAGTATTTT.

This clonotype was found a few times. The chain couples TRBV27 to TRBJ1-1, with D tentatively TRBD1 (6 bases). Trimming removed 6 bases from V and 5 bases from J, with 13 bases in between. The germline V gene has CDR1 MNHEY and CDR2 SMNVEV (reference sequence). CDR3 size: 13 residues. The CDR3 nucleotides are TGTGCCAGCAGACCCCGGGGGGCGACTGAAGCTTTCTTT. It is translated as CASRPRGATEAFF.

The DNA of the CDR3 is TGCGCCAGCAGCTTGCCGGGGACAGGAAGACCCCTAAGGAACGAGCAGTACTTC. As protein: CASSLPGTGRPLRNEQYF. V usage is TRBV5-1 and J usage is TRBJ2-7, with 8 bases fitting TRBD1. This CDR3 has 18 residues. Per the germline V gene, CDR1 is SGHRS and CDR2 is YFSETQ. The J segment lost 5 bases and the V segment lost 1 base, leaving 17 bases of the junction unmatched.

This clonotype was seen only a few times. This chain connects TRBV2 to TRBJ2-1, with a possible D match to TRBD2 (6 bases). Per germline, CDR1 SNHLY and CDR2 FYNNEI. CDR3 length: 14 amino acids. The germline V and J ends were trimmed by 6 bases and 9 bases, with 18 bases remaining between them. CDR3 nucleotide sequence: TGTGCCAGCAGCGCGTCCGGGGAGGTTATTGAGCAGTTCTTC. This codes for CASSASGEVIEQFF.

This clonotype showed up just once. The rearrangement joins TRBV2 to TRBJ2-3; 9 positions match TRBD2. The CDR3 is 13 amino acids. Trimming removed 6 bases from V and 4 bases from J; junction bases left unmatched: 2. The germline gives CDR1 SNHLY, CDR2 FYNNEI. CDR3 nucleotides: TGTGCCAGCAGGAGCGGGGGGTCAGATACGCAGTATTTT. This gives the protein CASRSGGSDTQYF.

This clonotype was found a few times. The DNA of the CDR3 is TGCAGTGCTGAAGGTGGGACGAAGGATGGCTACACCTTC. Translating gives CSAEGGTKDGYTF. The genes are TRBV20-1 and TRBJ1-2; tentative D call: TRBD1 (5 bases). V lost 5 bases and J 6 bases, leaving 16 bases between the germline ends. The CDR3 spans 13 residues. The germline CDR1 and CDR2 sequences are DFQATT and SNEGSKA (reference sequence).

The chain uses TRBV6-5 and TRBJ2-7; 8 positions match TRBD2. The germline CDR1 and CDR2 sequences are MNHEY and SVGAGI. With 7 bases clipped from V and 3 bases from J, the junction kept 11 bases outside the gene matches. The length of the CDR3 is 15 residues. In nucleotides, the CDR3 is TGTGCCAGCACCCCGGGAGGGGCCCAGCGCTACGAGCAGTACTTC. It encodes CASTPGGAQRYEQYF.

This clonotype was detected only a few times. This chain links TRBV7-9 with TRBJ1-2; 9 nucleotides match TRBD1. Germline V gives CDR1 SEHNR, CDR2 FQNEAQ (reference sequence). The junction had 3 bases not matched to a gene; V was cut back by 2 bases and J by 2 bases. This CDR3 is 15 amino acids long. The CDR3 DNA sequence: TGTGCCAGCAGCTTAACAGGGGGCGCAAACTATGGCTACACCTTC. As protein: CASSLTGGANYGYTF.

There are a few counts of this clonotype. V is TRBV7-8 and J is TRBJ2-1; 8 bases are shared with TRBD2. J was trimmed by 6 bases and V by 4 bases; bases with no gene match: 17. CDR3 length equals 18 residues. Looked up from germline, CDR1 is SGHVS and CDR2 is FQNEAQ. The CDR3 loop is CASSSLPLAGGGGNEQFF. Written as DNA, the CDR3 is TGTGCCAGCAGCTCCCTACCTTTAGCCGGGGGGGGGGGCAATGAGCAGTTCTTC.

The J gene is TRBJ2-1, the V gene TRBV12-3 or TRBV12-4; D is possibly TRBD1 or TRBD2 (5 bases each). This CDR3 region has 14 residues. V was pared by 7 bases and J by 6 bases, with 16 bases between. CDR3 residues: CASKPWDLGNEQFF. CDR3 nucleotides: TGTGCCAGCAAACCCTGGGACCTAGGCAATGAGCAGTTCTTC.